This TCR beta chain was profiled in a study of OX40 agonist ivuxolimab in advanced cancers. Exclusion of a patient followed from autoimmune disease history or systemic immunosuppression. Blood samples were obtained at baseline, cycle 4 day 1, and cycle 7 day 1. General study points: On average, a greater number of expanded clones characterised CD8+ T cells relative to CD4+. Some nonresponders also had low normalized T-cell clonal expansion.

With 2 bases clipped from V and 3 bases from J, the junction kept 6 bases outside the gene matches. The CDR3 length is 16 residues. The germline V gene encodes CDR1 MNHEY and CDR2 SMNVEV (reference sequence). Produced via immunoSEQ multiplex PCR; TCRdb's table is partial and in-frame only. The repertoire consists of more than 50,000 clones, with about 85% occurring once and the leading ten covering about 3.5%. Worth noting for this clone: The antigen is undetermined.

The starting material was CD4+ or CD8+ T cells sorted from blood, obtained in a trial of the OX40 agonist ivuxolimab. The origin of this receptor is an adult with an advanced solid tumor such as melanoma, head and neck, liver or kidney cancer. This chain links TRBV27 with TRBJ2-7; TRBD2 agrees at 11 bases. The CDR3 region is CASSLMPSGRHYEQYF. In DNA form, the CDR3 reads TGTGCCAGCAGTTTAATGCCTAGCGGGAGGCACTACGAGCAGTACTTC.